This TCR beta chain was sequenced during a study of CD8+ T cells in alopecia areata. Following extraction, RNA underwent reverse transcription to cDNA, which served as the sequencing template. The repertoire was sequenced with immunoSEQ multiplex PCR; TCRdb's copy has only in-frame clones and lacks some. Counted here are 270,000 or so clones, 58% occurring once; the ten biggest clones make up more than 1.5%. Overall study findings and caveats: Because of a solitary nonresponder, the connection of baseline CD8+ expansion to response stays uncertain.

The table lists this clone with a count of one. Its specificity is unknown. The trim removed 4 bases at V and 5 bases at J, leaving 3 bases unmatched. Germline CDR1 reads MGHDK; CDR2 reads SYGVNS. This CDR3 spans 14 amino acids. Specified treatment: oral pan-JAK inhibitor, 5-10 mg twice daily. The receptor comes from a human donor with alopecia areata. The chain couples TRBV25-1 to TRBJ2-1, with 9 bases fitting TRBD1. Sequenced here: CD4+ T cells sorted from blood, sampled at week 24, from a patient treated with tofacitinib. CDR3 loop: CASSAGQGHNEQFF. The CDR3 DNA sequence: TGTGCCAGCAGTGCGGGACAGGGCCACAATGAGCAGTTCTTC.